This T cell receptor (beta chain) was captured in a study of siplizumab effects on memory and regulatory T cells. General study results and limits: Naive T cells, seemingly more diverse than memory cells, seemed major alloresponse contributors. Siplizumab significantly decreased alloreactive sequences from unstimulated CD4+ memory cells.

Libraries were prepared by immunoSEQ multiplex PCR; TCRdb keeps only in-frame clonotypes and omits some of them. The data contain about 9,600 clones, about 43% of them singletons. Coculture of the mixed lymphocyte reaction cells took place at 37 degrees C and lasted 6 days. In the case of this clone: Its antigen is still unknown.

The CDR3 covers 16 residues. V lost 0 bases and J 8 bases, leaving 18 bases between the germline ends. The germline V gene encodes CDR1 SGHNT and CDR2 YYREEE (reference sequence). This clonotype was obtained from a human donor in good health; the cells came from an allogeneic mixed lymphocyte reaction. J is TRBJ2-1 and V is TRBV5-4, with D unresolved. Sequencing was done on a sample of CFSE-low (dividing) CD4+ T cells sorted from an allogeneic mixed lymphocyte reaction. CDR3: CASSLARSSDIYEQFF. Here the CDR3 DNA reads TGTGCCAGCAGCTTGGCGCGCTCTTCTGATATATATGAGCAGTTCTTC.